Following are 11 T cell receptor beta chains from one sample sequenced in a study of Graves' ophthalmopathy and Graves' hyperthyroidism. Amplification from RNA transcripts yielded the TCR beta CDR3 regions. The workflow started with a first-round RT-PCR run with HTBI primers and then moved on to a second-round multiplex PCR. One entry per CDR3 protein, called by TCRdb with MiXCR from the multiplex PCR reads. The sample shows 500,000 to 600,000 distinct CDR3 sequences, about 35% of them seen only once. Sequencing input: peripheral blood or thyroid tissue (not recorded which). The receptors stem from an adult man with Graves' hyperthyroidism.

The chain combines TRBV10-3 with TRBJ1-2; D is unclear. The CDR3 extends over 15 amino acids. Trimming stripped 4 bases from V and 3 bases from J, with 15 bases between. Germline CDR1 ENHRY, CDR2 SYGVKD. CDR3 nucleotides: TGTGCCATCAGTGCGGAGCTGGGATTGGACTATGGCTACACCTTC. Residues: CAISAELGLDYGYTF.

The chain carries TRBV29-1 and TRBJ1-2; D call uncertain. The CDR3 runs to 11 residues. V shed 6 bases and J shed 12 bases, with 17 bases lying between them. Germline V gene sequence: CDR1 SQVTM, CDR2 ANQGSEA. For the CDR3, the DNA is TGCAGCGTCGGACTGACCTCTGGAAACACCTTC. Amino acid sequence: CSVGLTSGNTF.

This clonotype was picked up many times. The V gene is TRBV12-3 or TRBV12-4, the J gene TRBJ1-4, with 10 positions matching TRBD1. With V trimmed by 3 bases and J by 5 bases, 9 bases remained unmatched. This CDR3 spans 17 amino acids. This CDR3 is CASSFLRRTGGNEKLFF. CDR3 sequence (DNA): TGTGCCAGCAGTTTCCTTAGGCGGACAGGGGGAAATGAAAAACTGTTTTTT.

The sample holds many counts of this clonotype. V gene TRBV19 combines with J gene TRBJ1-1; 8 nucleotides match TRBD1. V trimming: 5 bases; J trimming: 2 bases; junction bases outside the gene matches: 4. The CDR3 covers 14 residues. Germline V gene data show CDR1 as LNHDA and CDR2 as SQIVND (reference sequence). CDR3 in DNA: TGTGCCAGTAGTGTCAGGGGGCAAAACACTGAAGCTTTCTTT. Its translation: CASSVRGQNTEAFF.

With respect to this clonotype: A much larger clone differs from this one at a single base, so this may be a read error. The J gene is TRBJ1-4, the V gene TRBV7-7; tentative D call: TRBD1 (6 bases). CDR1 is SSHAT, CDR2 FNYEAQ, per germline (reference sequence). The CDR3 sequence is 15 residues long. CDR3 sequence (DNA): TGTGCCAGCAGCCCTGGACAGCATTCTAATGAAAGACTGTTTTTT. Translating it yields CASSPGQHSNERLFF. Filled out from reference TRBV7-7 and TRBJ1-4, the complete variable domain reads GAGVSQSPRYKVTKRGQDVTLRCDPISSHATLYWYQQALGQGPEFLTYFNYEAQPDKSGLPSDRFSAERPEGSISTLTIQRTEQRDSAMYRCASSPGQHSNERLFFGSGTQLSVL.

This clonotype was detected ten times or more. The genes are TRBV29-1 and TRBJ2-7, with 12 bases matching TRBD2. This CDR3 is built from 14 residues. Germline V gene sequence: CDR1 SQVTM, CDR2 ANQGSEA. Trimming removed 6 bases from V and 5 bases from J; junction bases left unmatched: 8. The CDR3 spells CSVTTSGSANEQYF. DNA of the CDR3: TGCAGCGTCACGACTAGCGGGAGCGCCAACGAGCAGTACTTC.

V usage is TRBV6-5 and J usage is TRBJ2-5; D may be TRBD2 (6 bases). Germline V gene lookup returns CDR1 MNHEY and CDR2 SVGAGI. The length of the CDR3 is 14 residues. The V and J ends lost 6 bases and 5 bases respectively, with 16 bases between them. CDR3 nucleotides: TGTGCCAGCAGCATCGGGGGTCCTGGGGAGACCCAGTACTTC. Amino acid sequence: CASSIGGPGETQYF.

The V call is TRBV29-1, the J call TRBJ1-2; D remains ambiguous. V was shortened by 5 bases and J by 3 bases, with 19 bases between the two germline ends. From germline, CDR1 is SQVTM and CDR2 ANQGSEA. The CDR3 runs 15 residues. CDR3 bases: TGCAGCGTTTTAGATTTCGACGAGCAGTACTATGGCTACACCTTC. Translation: CSVLDFDEQYYGYTF.

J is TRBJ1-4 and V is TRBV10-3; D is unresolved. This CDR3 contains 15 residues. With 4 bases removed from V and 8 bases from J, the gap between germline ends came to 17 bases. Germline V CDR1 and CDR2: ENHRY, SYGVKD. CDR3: CAISGLTRREEKLFF. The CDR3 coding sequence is TGTGCCATCAGTGGGCTGACCCGGAGGGAGGAAAAACTGTTTTTT.

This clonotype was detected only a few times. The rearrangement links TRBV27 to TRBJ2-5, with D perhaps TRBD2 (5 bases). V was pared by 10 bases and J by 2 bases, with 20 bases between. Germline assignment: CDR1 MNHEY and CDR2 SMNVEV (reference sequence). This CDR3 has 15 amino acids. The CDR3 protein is CATVGAEALQETQYF. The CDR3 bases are TGTGCCACTGTGGGAGCGGAGGCCTTACAAGAGACCCAGTACTTC.

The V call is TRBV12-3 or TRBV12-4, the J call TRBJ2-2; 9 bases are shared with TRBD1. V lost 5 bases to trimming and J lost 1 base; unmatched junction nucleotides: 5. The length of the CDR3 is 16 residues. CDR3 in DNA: TGTGCCAGCAGTCCCGACAGGGGGTGGAACACCGGGGAGCTGTTTTTT. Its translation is CASSPDRGWNTGELFF.